This T cell receptor (beta chain) was profiled in a study of Graves' ophthalmopathy and Graves' hyperthyroidism (dated by TCRdb to the late 2010s). Study-wide context: Peripheral blood was collected at initial diagnosis, before any treatment. In roughly six hyperthyroidism patients, the T-cell repertoires found in thyroid tissue were compared with those found in blood. TCR beta repertoire signatures were used to distinguish Graves' ophthalmopathy from Graves' hyperthyroidism and to predict progression to ophthalmopathy. Following sampling, methimazole starting at 30 mg daily was administered to hyperthyroidism patients, and high-dose intravenous methylprednisolone was administered to ophthalmopathy patients. To explore V-J signatures that separate ophthalmopathy from hyperthyroidism, a discovery set of about a hundred patients was enrolled, consisting of fewer than 45 with ophthalmopathy and under 65 with stable hyperthyroidism. An independent validation cohort was composed of approximately 19 hyperthyroidism patients and 17 patients who later progressed from hyperthyroidism to ophthalmopathy. In total, 135 blood samples were TCR-sequenced: under 45 ophthalmopathy, over 70 hyperthyroidism and 17 hyperthyroidism-to-ophthalmopathy patients.

The investigation overall reported the following: In validation, the model predicted ophthalmopathy progression with about 70% sensitivity and around 72% specificity; more than ten predicted patients were CT-confirmed with GO in a median of approximately six months. The 13-signature model separated ophthalmopathy from stable hyperthyroidism with approximately 90% sensitivity and around 84% specificity in cross-validation, and 80%/75% in the test set. Most expanded thyroid clonotypes with frequency above 0.001 were also detected in blood, suggesting blood repertoires may reflect the thyroid immune response. No statistical method was used to predetermine the sample size, and group allocation was not hidden from the investigators.

Ophthalmopathy patients were characterized by moderately to severely active disease, a Clinical Activity Score of at least 3, a NOSPECS grade of at least 4, and a disease duration under 3 months. Patients with other autoimmune diseases, uncontrolled infections, pregnancy or lactation were excluded from the study. Clinical symptoms, serum thyroxine, TRAb, thyroid ultrasound and orbital computed tomography formed the basis of the diagnosis. Ficoll-Paque density gradient centrifugation was used to isolate PBMCs from 10 ml of fresh peripheral blood. Trizol reagent was used to extract the total RNA, and its quality was then checked on an Agilent 2100 Bioanalyzer. Sequences MNHNS (CDR1) and SASEGT (CDR2) are obtained from the germline V gene. From its cysteine to its phenylalanine, the CDR3 spans 11 amino acids. The sequence is cut down to CDR3 DNA, 33 bases in frame from base 1. The V end loses 11 bases and the J end loses 4 bases, and a stretch of 8 bases separates them.

For repertoire sequencing, TCR beta CDR3 regions were amplified from RNA transcripts. A first-round RT-PCR used HTBI primers with the Qiagen OneStep RT-PCR kit, followed by a second-round multiplex PCR, size selection and purification. The libraries underwent paired-end sequencing with 100 bp reads on an Illumina HiSeq2000. Under the source paper's analysis protocol: Reads were processed with SOAPnuke, discarding reads with adapters, uncalled bases, mean Phred below 15, or no exact constant-primer or identifier match. COPE v1.2.5 was used to merge high-quality paired reads. Clonotypes were defined as unique nucleotide sequences and were aligned to IMGT TRB V, D and J references using MiTCR v1.1. Only V-J combinations with frequency above 0.0001 were analysed, covering about 99% of repertoires. A TCR clonal expansion and chaos score per V-J combination was defined as the ratio of F50 clonal expansion to chaos observed in the TCRdist matrix. Welch's t-statistics and random forest were used to reduce features to about a dozen V-J combinations, which were fed into a naive Bayes classifier. Thyroid-blood repertoire similarity was quantified with the Morisita-Horn index. TCRdb reprocessed the public reads (quality trimming at Q25 with fastp, clone calling with MiXCR) and kept in-frame beta chains. CDR3 protein duplicates are merged, each entry listing the most common genes and DNA. What appears here as the V and J calls and clone size reflects TCRdb's work, not the paper's. Here the sample has 300,000 or so distinct CDR3 sequences; roughly 15% occur a single time. Over 9% of the sample is in the top ten clones.

About this clonotype itself: Its antigen has not been determined. No qualities accompany the bases; no much larger clone lies one base away.

The chain links TRBV6-1 with TRBJ2-2, with TRBD2 perhaps the D gene, on 5 matching bases. The material sequenced was peripheral blood. This TCR was sampled from an adult man with Graves' ophthalmopathy. The CDR3: CARAATGELFF. The nucleotide sequence is given as TGTGCCCGAGCGGCCACCGGGGAGCTGTTTTTT.